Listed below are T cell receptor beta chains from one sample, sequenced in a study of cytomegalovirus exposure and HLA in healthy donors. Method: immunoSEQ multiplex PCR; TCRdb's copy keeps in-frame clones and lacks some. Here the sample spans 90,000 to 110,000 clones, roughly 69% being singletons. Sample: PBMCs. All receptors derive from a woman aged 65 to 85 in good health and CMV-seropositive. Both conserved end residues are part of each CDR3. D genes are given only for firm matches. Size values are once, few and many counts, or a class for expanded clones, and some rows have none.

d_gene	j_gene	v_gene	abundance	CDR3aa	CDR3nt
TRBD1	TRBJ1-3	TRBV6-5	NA	CASRTGGGNTIYF	TGTGCCAGCCGTACAGGGGGTGGAAACACCATATATTTT
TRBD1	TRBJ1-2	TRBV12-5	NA	CASGYGTGGAMNGYTF	TGTGCTAGTGGTTACGGGACAGGGGGCGCAATGAATGGCTACACCTTC
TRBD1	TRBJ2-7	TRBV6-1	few	CASSEGTGTGYEQYF	TGTGCCAGCAGTGAAGGAACTGGGACAGGGTACGAGCAGTACTTC
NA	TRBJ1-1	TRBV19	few	CASSMRGGAFF	TGTGCCAGTAGTATGAGGGGGGGAGCTTTCTTT
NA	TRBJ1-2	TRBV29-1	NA	CSVEDQLSGYTF	TGCAGCGTTGAAGATCAACTGAGTGGCTACACCTTC
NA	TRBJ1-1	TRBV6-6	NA	CASSYTPGGNTEAFF	TGTGCCAGCAGTTACACCCCCGGAGGGAACACTGAAGCTTTCTTT
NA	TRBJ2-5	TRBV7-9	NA	CASSFLTSNQETQYF	TGTGCCAGCAGCTTCCTGACTAGTAACCAAGAGACCCAGTACTTC
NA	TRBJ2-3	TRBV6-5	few	CASSTWGGTDTQYF	TGTGCCAGCAGTACGTGGGGCGGCACAGATACGCAGTATTTT
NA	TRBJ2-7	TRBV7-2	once	CASTTTGPREQYF	TGTGCCAGCACCACAACAGGGCCCCGCGAGCAGTACTTC
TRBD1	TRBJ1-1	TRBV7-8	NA	CASSGKGTGGKAFF	TGTGCCAGCAGCGGAAAGGGGACAGGGGGTAAAGCTTTCTTT
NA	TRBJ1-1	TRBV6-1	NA	CASSGSMNTEAFF	TGTGCCAGCAGTGGAAGCATGAACACTGAAGCTTTCTTT
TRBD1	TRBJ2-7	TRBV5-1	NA	CASRTLDRAFYEQYF	TGCGCCAGCAGGACCCTGGACAGGGCGTTTTACGAGCAGTACTTC
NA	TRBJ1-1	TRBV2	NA	CASRQQLNTEAFF	TGTGCCAGCAGGCAACAGCTGAACACTGAAGCTTTCTTT
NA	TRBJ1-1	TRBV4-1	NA	CASSVGILNTEAFF	TGCGCCAGCAGCGTCGGGATTTTGAACACTGAAGCTTTCTTT
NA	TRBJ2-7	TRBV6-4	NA	CASSRESAGEKYF	TGTGCCAGCAGTCGAGAGAGCGCCGGGGAGAAGTACTTC